The rows below give T cell receptor beta chains drawn from one sample of a study of T cells in Graves' hyperthyroidism and ophthalmopathy. TCRdb redid the calling of the multiplex PCR reads with MiXCR, one entry per CDR3 protein. The repertoire consists of around 690,000 distinct CDR3 sequences, with about 18% occurring once and the leading ten covering around 16%. Sequenced: blood. The receptors stem from a man aged 45 to 65 with Graves' hyperthyroidism. The CDR3 runs from the conserved cysteine through the conserved F or W. The D gene is left open where the match is weak. Some rows have no size entry. The others give once, few or many, or a class for an expanded clone.

d_gene	j_gene	abundance	v_gene	CDR3nt	CDR3aa
-	TRBJ1-1	many	TRBV30	TGTGCCTATGTTAAGACGGTGAACACTGAAGCTTTCTTT	CAYVKTVNTEAFF
TRBD2	TRBJ2-7	many	TRBV20-1	TGCAGTGCTTCCCCCTCTAGCGGGGCCTACGAGCAGTACTTC	CSASPSSGAYEQYF
-	TRBJ1-1	many	TRBV7-9	TGTGCCAGCAGCAGCCGGGGGGCGGGCGACACTGAAGCTTTCTTT	CASSSRGAGDTEAFF
TRBD2	TRBJ2-1	few	TRBV28	TGTGCCAGCAGTATGGGACTAGCGGATATGCAGTTCTTC	CASSMGLADMQFF
TRBD1	TRBJ2-7	-	TRBV12-3/TRBV12-4	TGTGCCGGCGGGACAGGGGGCGAGCAGTACTTC	CAGGTGGEQYF
TRBD1	TRBJ1-1	many	TRBV11-2	TGTGCCAGCAGCTTTTTAAAGGGGGCTCTGGGGGCTGAAGCTTTCTTT	CASSFLKGALGAEAFF
-	TRBJ2-2	-	TRBV28	TGTGCCAGCAGTTTCCCATCAGGACGCTCAAGGGGCGGGGAGCTGTTTTTT	CASSFPSGRSRGGELFF
-	TRBJ2-2	many	TRBV7-2	TGTGCCAGCAGCTTGGGCAGCGGATACACCGGGGAGCTGTTTTTT	CASSLGSGYTGELFF
TRBD1	TRBJ2-2	few	TRBV7-2	TGTGCCAGCAGCTTGCGCGGGACAGGGGATTGGAGGGGGCTGTTTTTT	CASSLRGTGDWRGLFF
TRBD1	TRBJ1-2	-	TRBV29-1	TGCAGCGTTGAAGGGTCGGGGACAGGGGACGGCTACACCTTC	CSVEGSGTGDGYTF
-	TRBJ1-1	many	TRBV6-5	TGTGCCAGCAGTTACGGCGGGGGCCTCGGGACTGAAGCTTTCTTT	CASSYGGGLGTEAFF
TRBD1	TRBJ1-1	many	TRBV6-1	TGTGCCAGCAGTTGGGGAGGACAGGGACCGAACACTGAAGCTTTCTTT	CASSWGGQGPNTEAFF